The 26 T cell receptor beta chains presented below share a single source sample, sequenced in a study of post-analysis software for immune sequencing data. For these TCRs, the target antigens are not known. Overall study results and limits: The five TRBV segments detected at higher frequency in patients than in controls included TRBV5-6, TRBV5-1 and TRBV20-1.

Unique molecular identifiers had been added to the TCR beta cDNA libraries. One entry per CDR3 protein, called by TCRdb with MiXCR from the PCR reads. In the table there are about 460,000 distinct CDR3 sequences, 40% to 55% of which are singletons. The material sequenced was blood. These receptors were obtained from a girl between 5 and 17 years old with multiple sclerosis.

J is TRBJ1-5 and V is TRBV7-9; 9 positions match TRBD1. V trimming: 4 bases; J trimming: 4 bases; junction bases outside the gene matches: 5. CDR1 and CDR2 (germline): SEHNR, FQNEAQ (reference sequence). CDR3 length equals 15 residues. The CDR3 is CASSSTQGANQPQHF. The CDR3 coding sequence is TGTGCCAGCAGCTCGACACAGGGGGCTAATCAGCCCCAGCATTTT. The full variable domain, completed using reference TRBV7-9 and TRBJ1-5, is DTGVSQNPRHKITKRGQNVTFRCDPISEHNRLYWYRQTLGQGPEFLTYFQNEAQLEKSRLLSDRFSAERPKGSFSTLEIQRTEQGDSAMYLCASSSTQGANQPQHFGDGTRLSIL.

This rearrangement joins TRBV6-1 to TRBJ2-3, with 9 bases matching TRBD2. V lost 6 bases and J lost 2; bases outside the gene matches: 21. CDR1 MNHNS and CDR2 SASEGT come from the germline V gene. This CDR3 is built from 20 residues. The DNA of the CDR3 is TGTGCCAGCAGCAGTTCTCTGGGGACTCGACTAGCGGTAACCACAGATACGCAGTATTTT. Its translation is CASSSSLGTRLAVTTDTQYF.

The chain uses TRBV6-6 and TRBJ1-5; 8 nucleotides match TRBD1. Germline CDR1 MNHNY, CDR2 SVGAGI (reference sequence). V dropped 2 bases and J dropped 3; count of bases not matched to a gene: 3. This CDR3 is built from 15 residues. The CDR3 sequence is CASSYGTGFNQPQHF. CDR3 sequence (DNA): TGTGCCAGCAGTTACGGGACAGGTTTCAATCAGCCCCAGCATTTT.

CDR3 coding DNA: TGCAGTGTTTCGGACCAAAACAACAATGAGCAGTTCTTC. This gives the protein CSVSDQNNNEQFF. The chain uses TRBV20-1 and TRBJ2-1; D gene ambiguous. Per germline, CDR1 DFQATT and CDR2 SNEGSKA (reference sequence). V was clipped by 7 bases and J by 5 bases, with 15 bases between them. This CDR3 contains 13 residues.

Written as DNA, the CDR3 is TGCGCCAGCAGCTTGGAGGGGACAGGAAGGGTGGCTTTCTTT. The encoded protein is CASSLEGTGRVAFF. This chain uses TRBV5-1 with TRBJ1-1; 8 nucleotides line up with TRBD1. V was clipped by 0 bases and J by 11 bases; unmatched bases: 9. The CDR3 length is 14 residues. The V gene's germline CDR1 is SGHRS and CDR2 YFSETQ.

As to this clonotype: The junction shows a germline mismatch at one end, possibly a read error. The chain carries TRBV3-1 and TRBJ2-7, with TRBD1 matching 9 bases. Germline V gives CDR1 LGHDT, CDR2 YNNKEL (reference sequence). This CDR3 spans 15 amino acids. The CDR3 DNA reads TGTGCCTGCAGCCGATTGGGGACAGGGATCTACGAGCAGTACTTC. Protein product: CACSRLGTGIYEQYF.

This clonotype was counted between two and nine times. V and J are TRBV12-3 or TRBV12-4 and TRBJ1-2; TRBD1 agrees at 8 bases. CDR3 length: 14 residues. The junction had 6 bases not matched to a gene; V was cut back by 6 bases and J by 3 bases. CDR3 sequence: CASSGQGGYYGYTF. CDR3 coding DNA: TGTGCCAGCAGCGGACAGGGTGGTTACTATGGCTACACCTTC.

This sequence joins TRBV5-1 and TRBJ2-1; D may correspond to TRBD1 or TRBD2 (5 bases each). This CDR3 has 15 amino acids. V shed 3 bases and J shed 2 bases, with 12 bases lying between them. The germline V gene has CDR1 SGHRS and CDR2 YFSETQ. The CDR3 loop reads CASSWKGSPYNEQFF. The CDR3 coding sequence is TGCGCCAGCAGCTGGAAGGGGAGCCCCTACAATGAGCAGTTCTTC.

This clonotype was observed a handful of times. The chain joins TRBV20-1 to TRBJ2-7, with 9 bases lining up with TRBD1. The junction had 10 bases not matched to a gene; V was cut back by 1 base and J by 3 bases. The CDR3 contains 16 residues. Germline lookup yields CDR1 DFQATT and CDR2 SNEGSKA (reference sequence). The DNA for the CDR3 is TGCAGTGCTAGAGGGACAGGGGACCCTTCTCACTACGAGCAGTACTTC. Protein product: CSARGTGDPSHYEQYF.

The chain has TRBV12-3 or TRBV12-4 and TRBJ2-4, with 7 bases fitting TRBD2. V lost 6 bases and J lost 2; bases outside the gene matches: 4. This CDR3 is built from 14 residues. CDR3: CASRGRDSKNIQYF. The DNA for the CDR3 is TGTGCCAGCAGGGGGAGGGATTCCAAAAACATTCAGTACTTC.

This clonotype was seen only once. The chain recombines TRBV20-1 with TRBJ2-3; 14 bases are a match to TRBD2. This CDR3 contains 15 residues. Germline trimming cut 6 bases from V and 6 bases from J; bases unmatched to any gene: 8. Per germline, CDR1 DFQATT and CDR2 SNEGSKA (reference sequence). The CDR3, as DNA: TGCAGTGCCTCACGCGGGACTAGCGGGAGTGATACGCAGTATTTT. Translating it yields CSASRGTSGSDTQYF.

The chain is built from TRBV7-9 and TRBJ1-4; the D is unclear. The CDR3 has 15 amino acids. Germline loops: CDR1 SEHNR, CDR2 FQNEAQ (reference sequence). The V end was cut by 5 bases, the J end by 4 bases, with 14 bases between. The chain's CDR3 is CASSPPGTYNEKLFF. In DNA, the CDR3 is TGTGCCAGCAGCCCCCCAGGCACCTATAATGAAAAACTGTTTTTT. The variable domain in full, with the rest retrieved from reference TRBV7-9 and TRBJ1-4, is DTGVSQNPRHKITKRGQNVTFRCDPISEHNRLYWYRQTLGQGPEFLTYFQNEAQLEKSRLLSDRFSAERPKGSFSTLEIQRTEQGDSAMYLCASSPPGTYNEKLFFGSGTQLSVL.

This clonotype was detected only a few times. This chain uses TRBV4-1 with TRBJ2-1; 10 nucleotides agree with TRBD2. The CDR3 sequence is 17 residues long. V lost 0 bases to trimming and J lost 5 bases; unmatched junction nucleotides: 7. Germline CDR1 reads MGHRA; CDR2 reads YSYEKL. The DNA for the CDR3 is TGCGCCAGCAGCCAAGAGGGTAGCGGGAGGAAAGACAATGAGCAGTTCTTC. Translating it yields CASSQEGSGRKDNEQFF.

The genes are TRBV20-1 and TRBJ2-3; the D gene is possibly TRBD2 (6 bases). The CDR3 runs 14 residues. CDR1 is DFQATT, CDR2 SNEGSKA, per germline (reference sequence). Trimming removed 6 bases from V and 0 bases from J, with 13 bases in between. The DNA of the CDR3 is TGCAGTGCCCACCGGGAGACTAGCACAGATACGCAGTATTTT. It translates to CSAHRETSTDTQYF.

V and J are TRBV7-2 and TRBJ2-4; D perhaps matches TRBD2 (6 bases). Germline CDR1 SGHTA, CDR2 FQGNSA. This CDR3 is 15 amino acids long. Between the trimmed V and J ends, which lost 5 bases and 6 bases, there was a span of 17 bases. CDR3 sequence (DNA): TGTGCCAGCAGCGACGGAGGGCCCTTGGGAAACATTCAGTACTTC. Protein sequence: CASSDGGPLGNIQYF.

This CDR3 is CASSPRTLRYEQYF. DNA of the CDR3: TGTGCCAGCAGCCCGCGGACTCTGCGCTACGAGCAGTACTTC. This chain joins TRBV7-9 and TRBJ2-7, with a weak D call TRBD2 (5 bases). CDR1 is SEHNR and CDR2 is FQNEAQ in the germline V gene (reference sequence). The CDR3 sequence is 14 residues long. The ends were cut back, 5 bases at V and 3 bases at J, with 14 bases in the middle.

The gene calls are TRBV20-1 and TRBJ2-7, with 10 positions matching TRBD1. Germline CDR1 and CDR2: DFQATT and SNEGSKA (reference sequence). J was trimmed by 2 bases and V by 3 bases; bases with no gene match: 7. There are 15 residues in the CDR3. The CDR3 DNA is TGCAGTGCTAGCCTTAGGGACAGGGGCCCCTACGAGCAGTACTTC. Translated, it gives CSASLRDRGPYEQYF.

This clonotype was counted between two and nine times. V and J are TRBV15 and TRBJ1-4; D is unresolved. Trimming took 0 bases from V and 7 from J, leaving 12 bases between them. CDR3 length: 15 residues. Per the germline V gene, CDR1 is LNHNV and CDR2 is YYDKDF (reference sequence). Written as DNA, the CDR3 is TGTGCCACCAGCAGAGATCGGGCGATAGGTGAAAAACTGTTTTTT. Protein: CATSRDRAIGEKLFF.

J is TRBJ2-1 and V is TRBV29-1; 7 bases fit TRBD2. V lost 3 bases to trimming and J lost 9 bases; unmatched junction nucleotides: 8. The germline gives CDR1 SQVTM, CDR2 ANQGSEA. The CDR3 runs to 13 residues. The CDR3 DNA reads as TGCAGCGTTGATCGGCAGCGGGAAGGTGAGCAGTTCTTC. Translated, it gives CSVDRQREGEQFF.

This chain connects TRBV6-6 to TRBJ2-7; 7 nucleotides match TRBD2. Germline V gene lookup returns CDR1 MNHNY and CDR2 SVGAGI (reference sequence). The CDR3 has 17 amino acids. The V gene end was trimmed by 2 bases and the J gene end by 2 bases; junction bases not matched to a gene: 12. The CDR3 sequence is CASSYRLRAGVPYEQYF. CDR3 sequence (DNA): TGTGCCAGCAGTTACAGGCTAAGGGCGGGAGTACCCTACGAGCAGTACTTC.

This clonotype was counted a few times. As DNA, the CDR3 is TGTGCCAGCAGTTTCTCGAATCCGGGACAGGGCAGTGGCTACACCTTC. Translation: CASSFSNPGQGSGYTF. The chain carries TRBV6-5 and TRBJ1-2; 9 bases agree with TRBD1. CDR1 is MNHEY and CDR2 is SVGAGI in the germline V gene. V lost 4 bases to trimming and J lost 7 bases; unmatched junction nucleotides: 13. This CDR3 has 16 amino acids.

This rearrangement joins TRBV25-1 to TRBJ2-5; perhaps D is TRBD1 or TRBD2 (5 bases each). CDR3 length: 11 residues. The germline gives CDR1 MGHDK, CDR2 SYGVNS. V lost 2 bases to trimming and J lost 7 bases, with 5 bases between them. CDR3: CASSEGGTQYF. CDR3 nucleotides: TGTGCCAGCAGTGAAGGGGGGACCCAGTACTTC. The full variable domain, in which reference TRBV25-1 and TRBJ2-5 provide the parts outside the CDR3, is EADIYQTPRYLVIGTGKKITLECSQTMGHDKMYWYQQDPGMELHLIHYSYGVNSTEKGDLSSESTVSRIRTEHFPLTLESARPSHTSQYLCASSEGGTQYFGPGTRLLVL.

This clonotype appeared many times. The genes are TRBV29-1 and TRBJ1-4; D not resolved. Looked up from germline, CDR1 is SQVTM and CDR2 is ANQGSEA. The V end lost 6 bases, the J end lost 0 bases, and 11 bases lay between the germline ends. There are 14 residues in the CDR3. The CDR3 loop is CSVVDGATNEKLFF. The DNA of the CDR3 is TGCAGCGTGGTGGACGGTGCAACTAATGAAAAACTGTTTTTT.

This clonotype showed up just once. CDR3 nucleotides: TGTGCCAGTCGCCATCTGGGGGGCGACTCCTACGAGCAGTACTTC. Translation: CASRHLGGDSYEQYF. The genes are TRBV19 and TRBJ2-7; D tentatively fits TRBD1 or TRBD2 (6 bases each). The CDR3 consists of 15 residues. The V gene lost 8 bases and the J gene lost 0 bases, with 17 bases spanning the gap. Germline CDR1 and CDR2: LNHDA and SQIVND (reference sequence).

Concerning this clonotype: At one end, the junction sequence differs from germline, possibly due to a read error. The CDR3 DNA reads TGTGCCGGCAGCGTAGTCGCCGCCCAACAGGGGTCCTACAATGAGCAGTTCTTC. Its protein is CAGSVVAAQQGSYNEQFF. The rearrangement links TRBV9 to TRBJ2-1; 7 positions match TRBD1. The CDR3 length is 18 residues. Looked up from germline, CDR1 is SGDLS and CDR2 is YYNGEE.

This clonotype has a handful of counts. CDR3 DNA: TGCGCCAGCAGCTTGGCGGGTACCATCTCCTACGAGCAGTACTTC. Protein sequence: CASSLAGTISYEQYF. The gene calls are TRBV5-1 and TRBJ2-7; D unresolved. CDR3 length: 15 amino acids. V lost 0 bases, J lost 0 bases, and 10 bases lay in between. Germline V gene sequence: CDR1 SGHRS, CDR2 YFSETQ.